These T cell receptor beta chains were read from a single sample in a study of identical twins. TCRdb ran MiXCR on the 5' RACE reads and lists one entry per CDR3 protein. The sample yields 400,000 or so distinct CDR3 sequences, 7% to 9.5% seen once. Sequenced material: naive T cells sorted from blood. The source of these receptors is a woman in her 50s in good health. The CDR3 runs from the conserved cysteine through the conserved F or W. The order of the fields is clone size, D gene, J gene, V gene, CDR3 DNA, CDR3 protein. D genes are given only for firm matches. The size entry is marked missing in some rows and otherwise reads once, few, many or a size class.

>NA|NA|TRBJ2-7|TRBV6-5
TGTGCCAGCAGTTACTCCCCCAGGGGCCCCTACGAGCAGTACTTC
CASSYSPRGPYEQYF
>few|TRBD2|TRBJ2-3|TRBV10-3
TGTGCCATCAGTGAGCGGGAGCGGGAAGATACGCAGTATTTT
CAISEREREDTQYF
>many|NA|TRBJ1-2|TRBV2
TGTGCCAGCAGTAGCCTCGGGGCTTCGTCGGGCTACACCTTC
CASSSLGASSGYTF
>NA|TRBD2|TRBJ2-7|TRBV3-1
TGTGCCAGCAGCCCAACGAATAGCGGGAACGCCTCCTACGAGCAGTACTTC
CASSPTNSGNASYEQYF
>few|NA|TRBJ2-5|TRBV11-2
TGTGCCAGCAGCTTAGAGCGGGTGGTGGAGACCCAGTACTTC
CASSLERVVETQYF
>NA|TRBD1|TRBJ2-7|TRBV15
TGTGCCACCAGCAGACCTGGACAGGGTGGGTACGAGCAGTACTTC
CATSRPGQGGYEQYF
>NA|NA|TRBJ2-5|TRBV5-1
TGCGCCAGCAGCTTGGGTGCAGATACGATCACCCAAGAGACCCAGTACTTC
CASSLGADTITQETQYF
>few|NA|TRBJ2-3|TRBV7-2
TGTGCCAGCAGTAACAGCCCCGGGACTAGCACAGATACGCAGTATTTT
CASSNSPGTSTDTQYF
>many|TRBD2|TRBJ2-1|TRBV4-1
TGCGCCAGCAGCCTTGAACTAGCGGGAGGCTCCTACAATGAGCAGTTCTTC
CASSLELAGGSYNEQFF
>NA|NA|TRBJ2-3|TRBV19
TGTGCCAGTAGTATAGCTGGCAGCGCTAGCACAGATACGCAGTATTTT
CASSIAGSASTDTQYF
>NA|NA|TRBJ2-1|TRBV27
TGTGCCAGCAGTTTCGAGTCAGGTAGAGGGGGTGAGCAGTTCTTC
CASSFESGRGGEQFF
>NA|TRBD2|TRBJ2-3|TRBV20-1
TGCAGTGCTCCCGGACTAGCCGCAGACATCACAGATACGCAGTATTTT
CSAPGLAADITDTQYF
>NA|NA|TRBJ2-7|TRBV24-1
TGTGCCACCGGAGGGACAGACTCCTACGAGCAGTACTTC
CATGGTDSYEQYF
>many|NA|TRBJ1-2|TRBV5-1
TGCGCCAGCAGCTCCGGGACACGAGCTCCTCTTTTCTATGGCTACACCTTC
CASSSGTRAPLFYGYTF
>many|TRBD2|TRBJ2-1|TRBV3-1
TGTGCCAGCAGCACGGGACTAGCGGGAGGGTATGAGCAGTTCTTC
CASSTGLAGGYEQFF
>few|TRBD2|TRBJ2-1|TRBV5-1
TGCGCCAGCAGCCAAAGACTAGCGGGAGTCAATGAGCAGTTCTTC
CASSQRLAGVNEQFF
>NA|TRBD2|TRBJ2-1|TRBV20-1
TGCAGTGCTGAGAGCGGGAGCTTCAATGAGCAGTTCTTC
CSAESGSFNEQFF
>many|NA|TRBJ2-7|TRBV29-1
TGCAGCGTTGAAGATGGTCAGTACGAGCAGTACTTC
CSVEDGQYEQYF
>few|NA|TRBJ2-2|TRBV24-1
TGTGCCACCAGTATGGGGGCTGTCACCGGGGAGCTGTTTTTT
CATSMGAVTGELFF
>NA|TRBD1|TRBJ2-6|TRBV29-1
TGCAGCGTTGAAGACCTCATAGACAGGGTTTGGACGTCTGGGGCCAACGTCCTGACTTTC
CSVEDLIDRVWTSGANVLTF
>NA|NA|TRBJ2-3|TRBV12-3/TRBV12-4
TGTGCCAGCAGTCCAGCCCTAGACAATACGCAGTATTTT
CASSPALDNTQYF
>few|NA|TRBJ2-1|TRBV2
TGTGCCAGCAAGGCGTCCTACAATGAGCAGTTCTTC
CASKASYNEQFF
>few|TRBD1|TRBJ1-2|TRBV7-9
TGTGCCAGCAGCCGCTCGGGACAGGATCATGGCTACACCTTC
CASSRSGQDHGYTF
>few|NA|TRBJ2-5|TRBV24-1
TGTGCCACCAGTGCAGACGGACAAGAGACCCAGTACTTC
CATSADGQETQYF
>few|TRBD2|TRBJ2-3|TRBV5-1
TGCGCCAGCAGCCTGAGCGGGAGCGGCCCAGATACGCAGTATTTT
CASSLSGSGPDTQYF